This T cell receptor beta chain was identified during a study of cytomegalovirus exposure and HLA in healthy donors. The study drew the donors from its approximately 110-subject validation cohort, separate from the roughly 700-subject first cohort. Germline assignment: CDR1 SQVTM and CDR2 ANQGSEA. The CDR3 has 17 amino acids. Trimming removed 3 bases from V and 5 bases from J; junction bases left unmatched: 11. Assay: immunoSEQ multiplex PCR; the TCRdb copy retains only in-frame clones and omits some. The sample shows 65,000 to 75,000 clones, around 92% of them seen only once. The sample consisted of PBMCs. The clonotype comes from a man aged 18 to 29 in good health and CMV-seropositive. This chain uses TRBV29-1 with TRBJ2-2, with 11 bases that match TRBD2. The CDR3 DNA sequence: TGCAGCGTTGAGTTTGTAGCGGGAGGGCCTCGTACCGGGGAGCTGTTTTTT. It specifies CSVEFVAGGPRTGELFF.